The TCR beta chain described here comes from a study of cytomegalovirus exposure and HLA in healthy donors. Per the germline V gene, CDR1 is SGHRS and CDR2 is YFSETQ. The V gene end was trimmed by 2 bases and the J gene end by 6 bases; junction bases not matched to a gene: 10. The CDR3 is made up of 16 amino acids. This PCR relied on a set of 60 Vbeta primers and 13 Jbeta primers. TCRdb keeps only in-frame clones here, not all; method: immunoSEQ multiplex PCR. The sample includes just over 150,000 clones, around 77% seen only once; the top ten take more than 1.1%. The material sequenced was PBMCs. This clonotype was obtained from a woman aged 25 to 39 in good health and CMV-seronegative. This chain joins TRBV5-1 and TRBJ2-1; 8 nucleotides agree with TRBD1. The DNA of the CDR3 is TGCGCCAGCAGCTTCGCCAGGACAGGGTGGGGCAATGAGCAGTTCTTC. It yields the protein CASSFARTGWGNEQFF.